This TCR beta chain was found in a study of blood T cell repertoires in COVID-19. Study as a whole: Whether acute or convalescent, the COVID-19 samples came from the United States, Italy and Spain. PBMCs, B-cell-depleted T cells, or T cells provided the cDNA or gDNA that made up the material.

There are 15 residues in the CDR3. Germline CDR1 LGHNA, CDR2 YNFKEQ. V gave up 0 bases and J gave up 7 bases, with 12 bases separating them. In the original workflow: It was from reference gene primer amplification that nucleated cell counts were estimated. Profiling relied on immunoSEQ multiplex PCR, and the TCRdb table lists in-frame clones only, not all of them. The V and J calls and clone size are taken from that table; D and trimming were inferred from the DNA. The data show about 240,000 clones, roughly 90% seen once. The chain links TRBV4-2 to TRBJ1-4; tentatively, D is TRBD1 (6 bases). Sample: peripheral blood. This TCR was recovered from a man in his sixties with acute or convalescent COVID-19. In nucleotides, the CDR3 is TGTGCCAGCAGCCAAGATAAGACAGGCGGTGAAAAACTGTTTTTT. It encodes CASSQDKTGGEKLFF.